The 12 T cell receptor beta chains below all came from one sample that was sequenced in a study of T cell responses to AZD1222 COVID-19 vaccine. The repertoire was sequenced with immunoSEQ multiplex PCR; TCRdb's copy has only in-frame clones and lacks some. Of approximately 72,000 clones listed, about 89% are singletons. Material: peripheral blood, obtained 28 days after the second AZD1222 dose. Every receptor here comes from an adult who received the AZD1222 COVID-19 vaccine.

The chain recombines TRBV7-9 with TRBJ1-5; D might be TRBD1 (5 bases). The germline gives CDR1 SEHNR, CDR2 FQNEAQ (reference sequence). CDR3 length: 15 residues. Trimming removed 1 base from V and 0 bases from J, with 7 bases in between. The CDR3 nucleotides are TGTGCCAGCAGCTTAGGGGGCTATAGCAATCAGCCCCAGCATTTT. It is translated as CASSLGGYSNQPQHF.

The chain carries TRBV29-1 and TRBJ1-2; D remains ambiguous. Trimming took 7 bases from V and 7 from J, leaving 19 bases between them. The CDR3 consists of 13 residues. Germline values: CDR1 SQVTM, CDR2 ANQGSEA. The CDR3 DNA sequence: TGCAGCGGGCTTGAAGATAGGCGCTCTGGCTACACCTTC. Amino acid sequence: CSGLEDRRSGYTF.

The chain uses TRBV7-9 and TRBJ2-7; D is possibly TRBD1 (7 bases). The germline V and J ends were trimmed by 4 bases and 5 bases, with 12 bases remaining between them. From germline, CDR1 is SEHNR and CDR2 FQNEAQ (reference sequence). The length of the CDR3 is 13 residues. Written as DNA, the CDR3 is TGTGCCAGCAGCTGGAGGGGGCGCCACGAGCAGTACTTC. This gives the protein CASSWRGRHEQYF.

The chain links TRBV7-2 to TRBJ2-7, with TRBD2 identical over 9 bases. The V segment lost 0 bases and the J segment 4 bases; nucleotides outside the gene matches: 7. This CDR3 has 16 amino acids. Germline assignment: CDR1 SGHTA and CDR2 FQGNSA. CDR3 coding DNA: TGTGCCAGCAGCTTAGCGGGTAGCGGGAGTGGTTACGAGCAGTACTTC. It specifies CASSLAGSGSGYEQYF.

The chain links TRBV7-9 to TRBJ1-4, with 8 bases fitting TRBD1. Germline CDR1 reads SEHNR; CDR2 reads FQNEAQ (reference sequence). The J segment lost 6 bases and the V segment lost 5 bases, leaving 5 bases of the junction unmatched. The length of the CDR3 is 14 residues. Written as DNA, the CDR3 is TGTGCCAGCAGCATTGGGACAGGAGATGAAAAACTGTTTTTT. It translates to CASSIGTGDEKLFF. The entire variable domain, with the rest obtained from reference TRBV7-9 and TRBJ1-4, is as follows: DTGVSQNPRHKITKRGQNVTFRCDPISEHNRLYWYRQTLGQGPEFLTYFQNEAQLEKSRLLSDRFSAERPKGSFSTLEIQRTEQGDSAMYLCASSIGTGDEKLFFGSGTQLSVL.

The CDR3 is CASRTKGGNNEQFF. The CDR3 DNA reads as TGTGCCAGCAGAACGAAAGGGGGAAACAATGAGCAGTTCTTC. This chain uses TRBV7-9 with TRBJ2-1; TRBD1 might be the D (6 bases). The V gene lost 6 bases and the J gene lost 5 bases, with 14 bases spanning the gap. This CDR3 comprises 14 residues. Looked up from germline, CDR1 is SEHNR and CDR2 is FQNEAQ (reference sequence).

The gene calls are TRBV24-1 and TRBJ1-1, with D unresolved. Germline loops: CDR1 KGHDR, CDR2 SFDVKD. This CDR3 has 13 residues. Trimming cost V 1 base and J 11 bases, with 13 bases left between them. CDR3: CATSDFERRGAFF. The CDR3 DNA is TGTGCCACCAGTGATTTTGAACGGCGAGGGGCTTTCTTT.

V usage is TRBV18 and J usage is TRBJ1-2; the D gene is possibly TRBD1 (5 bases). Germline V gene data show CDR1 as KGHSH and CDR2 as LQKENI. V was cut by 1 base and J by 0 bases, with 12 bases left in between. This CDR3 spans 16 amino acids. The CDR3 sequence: CASSPLITGANYGYTF. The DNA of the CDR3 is TGTGCCAGCTCACCACTCATAACAGGAGCTAACTATGGCTACACCTTC.

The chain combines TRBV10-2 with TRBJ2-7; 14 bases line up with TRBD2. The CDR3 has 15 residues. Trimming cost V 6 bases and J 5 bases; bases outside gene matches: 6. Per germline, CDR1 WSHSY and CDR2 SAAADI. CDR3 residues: CASSPGLAGGNEQYF. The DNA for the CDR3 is TGCGCCAGCAGCCCAGGACTAGCGGGAGGTAACGAGCAGTACTTC.

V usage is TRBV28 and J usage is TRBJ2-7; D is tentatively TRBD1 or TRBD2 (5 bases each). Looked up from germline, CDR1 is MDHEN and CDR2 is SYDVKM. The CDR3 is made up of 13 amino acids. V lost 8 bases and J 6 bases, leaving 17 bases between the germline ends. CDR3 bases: TGTGCCAGCCAATTAGGGACCCTCGGCGAGCAGTACTTC. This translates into CASQLGTLGEQYF.

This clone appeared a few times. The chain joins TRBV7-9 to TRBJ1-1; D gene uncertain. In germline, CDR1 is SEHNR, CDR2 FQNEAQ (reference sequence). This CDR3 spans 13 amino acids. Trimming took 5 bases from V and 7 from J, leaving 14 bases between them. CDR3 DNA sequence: TGTGCCAGCAGCATCCGACCAGTGGGTGAAGCTTTCTTT. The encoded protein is CASSIRPVGEAFF.

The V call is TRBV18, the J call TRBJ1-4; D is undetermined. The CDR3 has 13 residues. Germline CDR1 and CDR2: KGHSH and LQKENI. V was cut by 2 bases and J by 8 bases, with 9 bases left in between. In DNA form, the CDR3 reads TGTGCCAGCTCACCAGGGGTAGAAGAAAAACTGTTTTTT. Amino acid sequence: CASSPGVEEKLFF.